This T cell receptor (beta chain) stems from a study of T cells in Graves' hyperthyroidism and ophthalmopathy. Together with thyroid ultrasound, orbital computed tomography, serum thyroxine and TRAb, clinical symptoms were used for diagnoses. Researchers amplified the TCR beta CDR3 regions from RNA transcripts. HTBI primers were the set used in a first-round RT-PCR of the TCR CDR3. One entry per CDR3 protein, called by TCRdb with MiXCR from the multiplex PCR reads. The sample includes roughly 300,000 distinct CDR3 sequences, around a fifth seen only once; the top ten take over 40%. The study, taken as a whole, reports: A 13 V-J model separated ophthalmopathy from stable hyperthyroidism.

This clonotype appeared many times. Its antigen is unknown. Germline V gives CDR1 KGHSH, CDR2 LQKENI. V gave up 3 bases and J gave up 5 bases, with 18 bases separating them. The CDR3 consists of 16 residues. The sequencing sample was made of blood. The V and J genes are TRBV18 and TRBJ2-3; possible D gene TRBD2, 5 bases. The clonotype originates from a woman in her forties or fifties with Graves' hyperthyroidism. Written as DNA, the CDR3 is TGTGCCAGCTCACCGACCTTAGCGCATTTGGGAGATACGCAGTATTTT. It yields the protein CASSPTLAHLGDTQYF. Full variable domain (rest looked up from reference TRBV18 and TRBJ2-3): NAGVMQNPRHLVRRRGQEARLRCSPMKGHSHVYWYRQLPEEGLKFMVYLQKENIIDESGMPKERFSAEFPKEGPSILRIQQVVRGDSAAYFCASSPTLAHLGDTQYFGPGTRLTVL.